This T cell receptor (beta chain) was identified during a study of blood T cell repertoires in COVID-19. Background on the study: Italy, Spain and the United States were the sources of the convalescent and acute COVID-19 samples.

Adults between about 18 and 95 years of age took part from more than 20 US areas. Participant reports of clinical history set cohort assignment. This clone occurred once. The assay was immunoSEQ multiplex PCR, and TCRdb's table has in-frame clones only and misses some. This table holds fewer than 500,000 clones, 88% found once. The receptor comes from a woman between 25 and 40 years old with acute COVID-19. Sequenced: PBMCs or T cells enriched from blood (not recorded which).

The CDR3 loop reads CASSLSTGTGSYEQYF. For the CDR3, the DNA is TGTGCCAGCAGCTTATCAACCGGGACAGGGTCCTACGAGCAGTACTTC. The chain links TRBV7-2 to TRBJ2-7, with 9 bases fitting TRBD1. With 2 bases clipped from V and 1 base from J, the junction kept 6 bases outside the gene matches. The CDR3 covers 16 residues. Germline values: CDR1 SGHTA, CDR2 FQGNSA.